This T cell receptor (beta chain) was found in a study of T cell repertoires in cytomegalovirus infection. This clonotype was detected only a few times. Its antigen remains unidentified. TCRdb processed the reads anew with MiXCR; each CDR3 protein has one entry. The data show under 200,000 distinct CDR3 sequences, roughly 21% seen once. With V trimmed by 6 bases and J by 4 bases, 7 bases remained unmatched. The CDR3 runs 14 residues. Per germline, CDR1 MNHNS and CDR2 SASEGT. V and J are TRBV6-1 and TRBJ2-5, with TRBD1 matching 8 bases. This sequence was found in a human donor in good health (CMV status not recorded). Some clones in this sample may be carry-over from other donors' samples. The sequences come from CD8+ T cells from cultured PBMCs, collected from culture after CMV antigen stimulation. The CDR3 sequence: CASSLPGGTETQYF. The CDR3 DNA follows: TGTGCCAGCAGCTTGCCAGGGGGCACAGAGACCCAGTACTTC.